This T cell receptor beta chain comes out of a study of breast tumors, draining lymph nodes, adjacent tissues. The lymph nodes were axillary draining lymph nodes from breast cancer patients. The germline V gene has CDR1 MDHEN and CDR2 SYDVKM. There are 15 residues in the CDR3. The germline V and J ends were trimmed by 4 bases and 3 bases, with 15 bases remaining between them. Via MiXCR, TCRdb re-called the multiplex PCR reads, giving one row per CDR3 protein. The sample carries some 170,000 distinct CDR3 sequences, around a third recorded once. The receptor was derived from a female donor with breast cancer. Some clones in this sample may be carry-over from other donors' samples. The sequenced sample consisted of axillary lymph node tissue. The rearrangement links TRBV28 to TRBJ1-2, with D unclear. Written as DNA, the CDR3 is TGTGCCAGCAGTTCCCCGTCTGGGTTTGACTATGGCTACACCTTC. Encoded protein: CASSSPSGFDYGYTF.